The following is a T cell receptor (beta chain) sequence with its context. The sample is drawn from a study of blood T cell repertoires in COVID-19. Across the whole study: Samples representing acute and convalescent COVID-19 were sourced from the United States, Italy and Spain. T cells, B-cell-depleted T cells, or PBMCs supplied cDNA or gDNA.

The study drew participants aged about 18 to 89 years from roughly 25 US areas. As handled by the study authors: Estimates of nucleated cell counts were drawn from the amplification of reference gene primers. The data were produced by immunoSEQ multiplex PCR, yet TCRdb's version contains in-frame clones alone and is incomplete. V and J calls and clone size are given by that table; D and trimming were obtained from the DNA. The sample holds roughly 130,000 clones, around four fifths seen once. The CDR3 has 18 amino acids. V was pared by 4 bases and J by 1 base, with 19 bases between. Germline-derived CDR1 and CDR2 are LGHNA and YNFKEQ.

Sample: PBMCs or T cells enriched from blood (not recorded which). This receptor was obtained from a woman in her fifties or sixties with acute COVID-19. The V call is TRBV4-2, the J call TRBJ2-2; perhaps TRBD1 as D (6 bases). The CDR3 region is CASSPQDTRQENTGELFF. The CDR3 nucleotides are TGTGCCAGCAGCCCACAAGATACGCGACAGGAGAACACCGGGGAGCTGTTTTTT.